This T cell receptor (beta chain) was identified during a study of OX40 agonist ivuxolimab in advanced cancers. Study summary: One patient with hepatocellular carcinoma and two with cutaneous melanoma, three in all, had partial responses.

This CDR3 contains 15 residues. V gave up 2 bases and J gave up 4 bases; unmatched junction bases: 1. Germline-derived CDR1 and CDR2 are LNHDA and SQIVND (reference sequence). Study observations and caveats: Fewer expanded clones were found on average in CD4+ than in CD8+ T cells. With doses of 0.1-3.0 mg/kg, partial responders showed among the lowest clonal expansion.

Of note for this clone: Its antigen is currently unknown.

The method was immunoSEQ multiplex PCR; TCRdb's version includes in-frame clones alone and lacks a portion of them. The profile shows about 97,000 clones, around 85% of them singletons. Autoimmune disease history or systemic immunosuppression was exclusionary. Sample: CD4+ or CD8+ T cells sorted from blood, taken in a trial of the OX40 agonist ivuxolimab. The source is an adult with an advanced solid tumor such as melanoma, head and neck, liver or kidney cancer. The J gene is TRBJ2-5, the V gene TRBV19; TRBD2 matches 13 bases. CDR3: CASSIRLAGGETQYF. The CDR3 DNA reads TGTGCCAGTAGTATAAGACTAGCGGGAGGAGAGACCCAGTACTTC.